This T cell receptor beta chain was recovered during a study of shared clonotypes between healthy human individuals. V lost 8 bases to trimming and J lost 0 bases, with 19 bases between them. The CDR3 is 16 residues long. The germline V gene has CDR1 SGHRS and CDR2 YFSETQ. Here immunoSEQ multiplex PCR was the method, and the copy in TCRdb shows in-frame clones only, minus some. The data hold about 2.3 million clones, with about 92% observed a single time. The source material was naive CD4+ T cells from PBMCs. The subset was: CD45RA+ positively selected. The chain combines TRBV5-1 with TRBJ2-3, with D perhaps matching TRBD2 (6 bases). The receptor was derived from a man in his late teens or twenties in good health. Some clones in this sample may be carry-over from other donors' samples. As DNA, the CDR3 is TGCGCCAGTGGGATAATAGCGGATTCTAGCACAGATACGCAGTATTTT. The encoded protein is CASGIIADSSTDTQYF.